Below, 25 T cell receptor beta chains from the same sample are listed, as sequenced in a study of T cell responses to AZD1222 COVID-19 vaccine. Assay used: immunoSEQ multiplex PCR; TCRdb lists only in-frame clones, some missing. The data contain approximately 65,000 clones, about four fifths of them singletons. The specimen comprised peripheral blood, sampled on day 0 of AZD1222 vaccination. The origin of the receptors is an adult in good health.

This rearrangement joins TRBV29-1 to TRBJ2-1, with 13 bases fitting TRBD2. V lost 6 bases and J lost 4; bases outside the gene matches: 6. The CDR3 is made up of 15 amino acids. The germline CDR1 and CDR2 sequences are SQVTM and ANQGSEA. The CDR3 here is CSVVLAGGRYNEQFF. The CDR3 DNA sequence: TGCAGCGTGGTACTAGCGGGGGGGCGGTACAATGAGCAGTTCTTC.

This chain joins TRBV5-6 and TRBJ2-7; tentative D call: TRBD2 (6 bases). V was clipped by 5 bases and J by 3 bases, with 15 bases between them. Germline V gene sequence: CDR1 SGHDT, CDR2 YYEEEE. This CDR3 is built from 14 residues. The CDR3 here is CASSVVGRDYEQYF. The CDR3 nucleotides are TGTGCCAGCAGTGTCGTGGGGCGGGACTACGAGCAGTACTTC.

The chain uses TRBV7-2 and TRBJ2-2; D remains unclear. V was cut by 5 bases and J by 7 bases, with 17 bases left in between. This CDR3 comprises 15 residues. Germline CDR1 reads SGHTA; CDR2 reads FQGNSA. CDR3 sequence (DNA): TGTGCCAGCAGCCCGGCCGGGTCGTTAGGCGGGGAGCTGTTTTTT. Amino acids: CASSPAGSLGGELFF.

This clone appeared once. The chain uses TRBV18 and TRBJ1-1; TRBD1 agrees at 7 bases. The ends lost 5 bases at V and 2 bases at J; junction bases unmatched: 8. This CDR3 contains 15 residues. CDR1 and CDR2 from the germline V gene are KGHSH and LQKENI. The CDR3 coding sequence is TGTGCCAGCTCAACCCAGACAGGGTCTAACACTGAAGCTTTCTTT. Translated: CASSTQTGSNTEAFF.

The chain has TRBV2 and TRBJ2-3; a weak D match, TRBD1 (5 bases). The CDR3 contains 15 residues. Germline assignment: CDR1 SNHLY and CDR2 FYNNEI. V was cut by 5 bases and J by 2 bases, with 14 bases left in between. The CDR3 DNA sequence: TGTGCCAGCAGTATAGGTGCAGGGAACACAGATACGCAGTATTTT. Amino acid sequence: CASSIGAGNTDTQYF.

The V and J genes are TRBV3-1 (or the pseudogene TRBV3-2) and TRBJ2-1; D gene uncertain. V was cut by 5 bases and J by 9 bases, with 11 bases left in between. CDR3 length: 12 residues. Germline assignment: CDR1 LGHDT and CDR2 YNNKEL (reference sequence). The CDR3 region has the DNA TGTGCCAGCAGCGTTTTCGGTGGTGAGCAGTTCTTC. Encoded protein: CASSVFGGEQFF.

The gene calls are TRBV28 and TRBJ1-5; unclear D gene. The germline V and J ends were trimmed by 5 bases and 11 bases, with 19 bases remaining between them. CDR1 and CDR2 (germline): MDHEN, SYDVKM. The CDR3 length is 14 residues. CDR3 nucleotides: TGTGCCAGCAGTCCAACCCGAGGCCTTTCGTCCCAGCATTTT. Translated: CASSPTRGLSSQHF.

This chain connects TRBV18 to TRBJ2-7; D perhaps matches TRBD2 (7 bases). The V gene lost 0 bases and the J gene lost 2 bases, with 8 bases spanning the gap. CDR3 length: 14 amino acids. The germline V gene has CDR1 KGHSH and CDR2 LQKENI. CDR3 DNA sequence: TGTGCCAGCTCACCACCGCGGGGGCCCTACGAGCAGTACTTC. This encodes CASSPPRGPYEQYF.

Here the CDR3 DNA reads TGTGCTAGTGGTTCCACCTTATCCCGCTCATATGGCTACACCTTC. Its protein is CASGSTLSRSYGYTF. The rearrangement joins TRBV12-5 to TRBJ1-2; the D is unclear. The CDR3 has 15 amino acids. The V and J ends lost 4 bases and 5 bases respectively, with 17 bases between them. CDR1 and CDR2 from the germline V gene are LGHNT and FRNRAP.

This chain joins TRBV4-1 and TRBJ2-7; D is unclear. Trimming took 1 base from V and 3 from J, leaving 7 bases between them. The CDR3 covers 13 residues. The germline gives CDR1 MGHRA, CDR2 YSYEKL. DNA of the CDR3: TGCGCCAGCAGCCAAGCCTGGGGCTACGAGCAGTACTTC. Amino acid sequence: CASSQAWGYEQYF.

This clone appeared once. The rearrangement links TRBV30 to TRBJ2-3; 8 bases are a match to TRBD2. The CDR3 totals 15 residues. V lost 2 bases, J lost 1 base, and 5 bases stayed unmatched. The V gene's germline CDR1 is GTSNPN and CDR2 SVGIG (reference sequence). CDR3 in DNA: TGTGCCTGGAGTAAGCCGGGACTAGGCACAGATACGCAGTATTTT. This codes for CAWSKPGLGTDTQYF.

The V call is TRBV5-6, the J call TRBJ1-5, with D hard to call. The CDR3 is 14 amino acids. Trimming stripped 0 bases from V and 7 bases from J, with 11 bases between. Germline V gene sequence: CDR1 SGHDT, CDR2 YYEEEE. This CDR3 reads CASSLAPGGQPQHF. The CDR3 bases are TGTGCCAGCAGCTTGGCCCCGGGAGGGCAGCCCCAGCATTTT.

As concerns this clone: The germline gene is not matched at one end of the junction; a read error may be the cause. The rearrangement uses TRBV30 and TRBJ1-6; TRBD1 matches 10 bases. The CDR3 totals 17 residues. Germline CDR1 GTSNPN, CDR2 SVGIG (reference sequence). The CDR3: CAWSDTRTGGYSSPLHF. CDR3 nucleotide sequence: TGTGCCTGGAGTGATACGAGGACAGGGGGTTATAGTTCACCCCTCCACTTT.

The CDR3 bases are TGTGCCAGCAGCCAACCGGGACAGGGACGTGGCTACACCTTC. Amino acids: CASSQPGQGRGYTF. The rearrangement links TRBV3-1 (or the pseudogene TRBV3-2) to TRBJ1-2; 9 bases line up with TRBD1. CDR1 LGHDT and CDR2 YNNKEL come from the germline V gene (reference sequence). The CDR3 extends over 14 amino acids. The junction had 5 bases not matched to a gene; V was cut back by 2 bases and J by 7 bases.

The chain links TRBV29-1 to TRBJ2-6, with TRBD1 identical over 8 bases. Germline V gene sequence: CDR1 SQVTM, CDR2 ANQGSEA. V gave up 6 bases and J gave up 4 bases; unmatched junction bases: 8. The CDR3 is 15 amino acids. This chain's CDR3 is CSVQGAYAGANVLTF. CDR3 coding DNA: TGCAGCGTCCAGGGGGCTTATGCCGGGGCCAACGTCCTGACTTTC.

The CDR3 nucleotides are TGTGCCAGCGGACAGTCCAATCAGCCCCAGCATTTT. It specifies CASGQSNQPQHF. The chain uses TRBV19 and TRBJ1-5; a possible D gene is TRBD1 (6 bases). Trimming removed 9 bases from V and 3 bases from J, with 9 bases in between. This CDR3 region has 12 residues. From germline, CDR1 is LNHDA and CDR2 SQIVND (reference sequence).

This clone has just one count. J is TRBJ1-1 and V is TRBV18; 7 positions match TRBD1. Unmatched junction bases numbered 5, after V lost 3 bases and J lost 1 base. From germline, CDR1 is KGHSH and CDR2 LQKENI. The CDR3 loop spans 15 amino acids. The CDR3 nucleotides read TGTGCCAGCTCACCCCCAGGGGGGGAGAACACTGAAGCTTTCTTT. It yields the protein CASSPPGGENTEAFF.

The chain joins TRBV7-8 to TRBJ1-5; TRBD1 matches at 9 bases. CDR1 SGHVS and CDR2 FQNEAQ come from the germline V gene. J was trimmed by 2 bases and V by 5 bases; bases with no gene match: 7. CDR3 length equals 16 residues. CDR3 residues: CASSRDRDRGNQPQHF. DNA of the CDR3: TGTGCCAGCAGCCGAGACCGGGACAGGGGCAATCAGCCCCAGCATTTT.

This chain joins TRBV4-3 and TRBJ2-2, with 7 bases that match TRBD2. The J segment lost 1 base and the V segment lost 3 bases, leaving 5 bases of the junction unmatched. Germline CDR1 is LGHNA and CDR2 is YSLEER. The CDR3 consists of 16 residues. The CDR3, as DNA: TGCGCCAGCAGCCACATAGCGGGCCGGAACACCGGGGAGCTGTTTTTT. It translates to CASSHIAGRNTGELFF.

This clone was counted once. This rearrangement joins TRBV10-1 to TRBJ2-2; a weak D match, TRBD2 (6 bases). Trimming pared 2 bases from V and 7 bases from J, leaving 14 bases between. The germline V gene encodes CDR1 WNHNN and CDR2 SYGVQD (reference sequence). This CDR3 spans 15 amino acids. CDR3 bases: TGCGCCAGCAGTGAGGATCCCGGGGGAATCGGGGAGCTGTTTTTT. It encodes CASSEDPGGIGELFF.

This clone was detected many times. The chain links TRBV15 to TRBJ2-7; D might be TRBD1 or TRBD2, each matching 5 bases. Germline V gene sequence: CDR1 LNHNV, CDR2 YYDKDF (reference sequence). V dropped 1 base and J dropped 2 bases, with 9 bases sitting between them. The CDR3 consists of 14 residues. The DNA of the CDR3 is TGTGCCACCAGCAGAGCGGGGCCCCCCTACGAGCAGTACTTC. Translating it yields CATSRAGPPYEQYF.

This chain uses TRBV7-2 with TRBJ1-1, with D perhaps TRBD1 (5 bases). Germline CDR1 is SGHTA and CDR2 is FQGNSA. The CDR3 contains 14 residues. The V end lost 0 bases, the J end lost 4 bases, and 9 bases lay between the germline ends. CDR3 in DNA: TGTGCCAGCAGCTTAGCGCTTAGGGGCACTGAAGCTTTCTTT. Its protein product is CASSLALRGTEAFF.

This clone has a handful of counts. The chain recombines TRBV30 with TRBJ1-4, with TRBD1 matching over 7 bases. This CDR3 contains 14 residues. The V gene's germline CDR1 is GTSNPN and CDR2 SVGIG (reference sequence). With V trimmed by 4 bases and J by 7 bases, 9 bases remained unmatched. The CDR3: CAWKGAGIVEKLFF. The CDR3 nucleotides are TGTGCCTGGAAGGGGGCAGGGATAGTTGAAAAACTGTTTTTT.

V is TRBV2 and J is TRBJ2-3; TRBD2 aligns across 16 bases. The CDR3 is 17 amino acids. Trimming removed 6 bases from V and 5 bases from J; junction bases left unmatched: 8. In germline, CDR1 is SNHLY, CDR2 FYNNEI. CDR3 amino acids: CASSPGLAGGWKDTQYF. The CDR3 DNA reads as TGTGCCAGCAGCCCGGGACTAGCGGGGGGGTGGAAAGATACGCAGTATTTT.

The table lists this clone with a few counts. V gene TRBV4-1 combines with J gene TRBJ2-3; D is perhaps TRBD2 (5 bases). V was clipped by 0 bases and J by 3 bases, with 16 bases between them. Germline loops: CDR1 MGHRA, CDR2 YSYEKL. The CDR3 covers 17 residues. The DNA of the CDR3 is TGCGCCAGCAGCCAAGATACTCGGGGATTTTTAACAGATACGCAGTATTTT. This translates into CASSQDTRGFLTDTQYF.